A single sample gave rise to the 5 T cell receptor beta chains below, sequenced in a study of blood T cell repertoires in COVID-19. Generated by immunoSEQ multiplex PCR, the TCRdb table keeps only in-frame clones and is missing some. This sample yields roughly 390,000 clones, of which around 87% are seen a single time; about 10% belongs to the top ten. Sequencing input: peripheral blood. The receptors originated from a woman in her 30s with COVID-19, enrolled during active disease.

This chain joins TRBV28 and TRBJ1-2; D gene uncertain. The germline V gene encodes CDR1 MDHEN and CDR2 SYDVKM. V was cut by 2 bases and J by 1 base, with 11 bases left in between. This CDR3 has 15 amino acids. The DNA for the CDR3 is TGTGCCAGCAGTTTAACAGTCGGAATTAACTATGGCTACACCTTC. Translation gives CASSLTVGINYGYTF.

V and J are TRBV5-1 and TRBJ1-1, with TRBD1 matching 7 bases. The CDR3 is 16 residues long. CDR1 is SGHRS and CDR2 is YFSETQ in the germline V gene. The junction had 12 bases not matched to a gene; V was cut back by 6 bases and J by 1 base. The CDR3 nucleotides read TGCGCCAGCACCGTCAGGGGGAGTGGGTCGAACACTGAAGCTTTCTTT. Translated, it gives CASTVRGSGSNTEAFF.

The chain employs TRBV6-4 and TRBJ1-2; 8 bases match TRBD1. V was pared by 4 bases and J by 4 bases, with 8 bases of the junction left unmatched. The germline V gene has CDR1 MRHNA and CDR2 SNTAGT. CDR3 length: 15 amino acids. CDR3 region: CASSADPDRAYGYTF. CDR3 in DNA: TGTGCCAGCAGTGCGGACCCGGACAGGGCCTATGGCTACACCTTC.

The V call is TRBV5-1, the J call TRBJ1-1; D remains ambiguous. Germline CDR1 and CDR2: SGHRS and YFSETQ. The CDR3 extends over 12 amino acids. The V gene lost 1 base and the J gene lost 3 bases, with 4 bases spanning the gap. The CDR3 reads CASSLSDTEAFF. The DNA for the CDR3 is TGCGCCAGCAGCTTGTCGGACACTGAAGCTTTCTTT.

The rearrangement uses TRBV7-6 and TRBJ2-5, with 10 nucleotides matching TRBD2. Germline assignment: CDR1 SGHVS and CDR2 FNYEAQ. After removal of 0 bases from V and 5 bases from J, the junction contained 6 bases not matched to a gene. The CDR3 consists of 16 residues. The CDR3 DNA is TGTGCCAGCAGCTTAGCGTCCAGCGGGAGGGCGGAGACCCAGTACTTC. Encoded protein: CASSLASSGRAETQYF.